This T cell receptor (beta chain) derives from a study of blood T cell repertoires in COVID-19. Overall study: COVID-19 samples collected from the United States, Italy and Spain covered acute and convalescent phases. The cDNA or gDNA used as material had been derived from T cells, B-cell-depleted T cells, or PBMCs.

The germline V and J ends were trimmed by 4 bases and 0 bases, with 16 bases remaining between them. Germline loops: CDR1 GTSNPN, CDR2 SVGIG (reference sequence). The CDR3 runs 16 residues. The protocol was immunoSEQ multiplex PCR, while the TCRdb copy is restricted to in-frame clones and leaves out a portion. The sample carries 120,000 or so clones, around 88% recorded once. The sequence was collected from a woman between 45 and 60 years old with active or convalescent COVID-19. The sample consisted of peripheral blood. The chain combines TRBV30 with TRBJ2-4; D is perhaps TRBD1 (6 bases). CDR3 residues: CAWMYQGGLAKNIQYF. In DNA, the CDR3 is TGTGCCTGGATGTATCAAGGGGGTCTAGCCAAAAACATTCAGTACTTC.